A single sample gave rise to the 13 T cell receptor beta chains below, sequenced in a study of blood T cells in healthy people across ages. A second roughly 6 to 12 cycle PCR used barcoded and J-beta primers. MiXCR was run by TCRdb on the 5' RACE reads, yielding one entry per CDR3 protein. Of roughly 800,000 distinct CDR3 sequences in the sample, more than 20% were seen once. The same sample was also used in a study of T cells of mothers and their children.

Sequencing used blood. Every receptor here comes from a boy between 5 and 17 years old in good health.

This clonotype was observed a handful of times. The chain combines TRBV11-1 with TRBJ2-1; D call uncertain. Germline V gene sequence: CDR1 SGHAT, CDR2 FQDESV (reference sequence). The CDR3 covers 17 residues. Trimming removed 5 bases from V and 3 bases from J, with 20 bases in between. The CDR3 sequence: CASSPDANSPLYNEQFF. For the CDR3, the DNA is TGTGCCAGCAGCCCCGATGCCAACAGTCCCCTCTACAATGAGCAGTTCTTC.

V gene TRBV18 combines with J gene TRBJ2-4; TRBD2 agrees at 7 bases. The CDR3 runs to 15 residues. With V trimmed by 3 bases and J by 5 bases, 7 bases remained unmatched. Per the germline V gene, CDR1 is KGHSH and CDR2 is LQKENI. CDR3 protein: CASSPEPGLQNIQYF. The DNA for the CDR3 is TGTGCCAGCTCACCCGAGCCGGGACTACAAAACATTCAGTACTTC. The whole variable domain, remainder taken from reference TRBV18 and TRBJ2-4, is NAGVMQNPRHLVRRRGQEARLRCSPMKGHSHVYWYRQLPEEGLKFMVYLQKENIIDESGMPKERFSAEFPKEGPSILRIQQVVRGDSAAYFCASSPEPGLQNIQYFGAGTRLSVL.

The rearrangement uses TRBV4-1 and TRBJ2-1, with no clear D. The CDR3 covers 17 residues. V shed 1 base and J shed 0 bases, with 13 bases lying between them. Germline CDR1 reads MGHRA; CDR2 reads YSYEKL. The CDR3 DNA sequence: TGCGCCAGCAGCCAAGGGCTTTTCCGGAGCTCCTACAATGAGCAGTTCTTC. This sequence encodes CASSQGLFRSSYNEQFF.

In its sample, this clonotype was seen a few times. The chain recombines TRBV6-5 with TRBJ1-4; D perhaps matches TRBD1 (5 bases). CDR1 MNHEY and CDR2 SVGAGI come from the germline V gene. Trimming left V 3 bases short and J 5 bases short, with 13 bases between. The CDR3 covers 15 residues. CDR3 DNA: TGTGCCAGCAGTTATTCCGAGGGGTACAATGAAAAACTGTTTTTT. It encodes CASSYSEGYNEKLFF.

The rearrangement joins TRBV10-3 to TRBJ1-1, with 7 bases that match TRBD1. CDR3 length: 17 residues. The V gene's germline CDR1 is ENHRY and CDR2 SYGVKD. V dropped 4 bases and J dropped 2; count of bases not matched to a gene: 13. The CDR3 DNA reads as TGTGCCATCAGTGGGACAGGAACCAGCTCATACAACACTGAAGCTTTCTTT. Translation: CAISGTGTSSYNTEAFF.

The J gene is TRBJ2-1, the V gene TRBV12-3 or TRBV12-4; D unresolved. The V end lost 8 bases, the J end lost 7 bases, and 6 bases lay between the germline ends. CDR3 size: 10 residues. For the CDR3, the DNA is TGTGCCAGCTTGGGGAATGAGCAGTTCTTC. As protein: CASLGNEQFF.

The J gene is TRBJ2-5, the V gene TRBV9, with no clear D. The V end was cut by 0 bases, the J end by 5 bases, with 11 bases between. Per germline, CDR1 SGDLS and CDR2 YYNGEE. CDR3 length: 14 amino acids. The CDR3 sequence is CASSVGQYVETQYF. The CDR3 DNA is TGTGCCAGCAGCGTAGGCCAGTACGTCGAGACCCAGTACTTC.

This clonotype was observed many times. This sequence joins TRBV25-1 and TRBJ2-2, with a possible D match to TRBD2 (5 bases). The CDR3 totals 15 residues. V gave up 2 bases and J gave up 4 bases, with 11 bases separating them. Germline assignment: CDR1 MGHDK and CDR2 SYGVNS. The CDR3 reads CASSEIEAGTGELFF. The CDR3 DNA is TGTGCCAGCAGTGAAATTGAGGCGGGCACCGGGGAGCTGTTTTTT. Together with reference TRBV25-1 and TRBJ2-2, the CDR3 gives the full variable domain: EADIYQTPRYLVIGTGKKITLECSQTMGHDKMYWYQQDPGMELHLIHYSYGVNSTEKGDLSSESTVSRIRTEHFPLTLESARPSHTSQYLCASSEIEAGTGELFFGEGSRLTVL.

A few counts support this clonotype. The chain recombines TRBV7-2 with TRBJ1-5; 7 bases fit TRBD1. J was trimmed by 5 bases and V by 6 bases; bases with no gene match: 7. The CDR3 extends over 14 amino acids. Germline CDR1 and CDR2: SGHTA and FQGNSA. The CDR3 bases are TGTGCCAGCAGACGGGACAGTAAGGATCAGCCCCAGCATTTT. Its translation is CASRRDSKDQPQHF.

V gene TRBV7-2 combines with J gene TRBJ2-1, with D possibly matching TRBD1 (6 bases). Between the trimmed V and J ends, which lost 1 base and 10 bases, there was a span of 11 bases. The CDR3 is 13 residues long. Germline V gene lookup returns CDR1 SGHTA and CDR2 FQGNSA. CDR3 in DNA: TGTGCCAGCAGCTTAGTCAGGGGACGCGAGCAGTTCTTC. This sequence encodes CASSLVRGREQFF.

The chain links TRBV7-8 to TRBJ2-3; 8 nucleotides match TRBD2. V gave up 6 bases and J gave up 0 bases; unmatched junction bases: 8. This CDR3 contains 16 residues. From germline, CDR1 is SGHVS and CDR2 FQNEAQ. The CDR3 is CASRNGRGLSTDTQYF. CDR3 nucleotide sequence: TGTGCCAGCAGGAACGGGAGGGGCCTGAGCACAGATACGCAGTATTTT.

CDR3 sequence: CASSNSDSLSGNTIYF. For the CDR3, the DNA is TGTGCCAGCAGCAACTCTGACAGTCTCTCTGGAAACACCATATATTTT. The V call is TRBV2, the J call TRBJ1-3; possible D gene TRBD1, 5 bases. The V and J ends lost 6 bases and 0 bases respectively, with 15 bases between them. The CDR3 contains 16 residues. Per germline, CDR1 SNHLY and CDR2 FYNNEI.

J is TRBJ2-7 and V is TRBV29-1; TRBD2 aligns across 8 bases. Matching the DNA end better, TRBJ2-5 makes the J call doubtful. From germline, CDR1 is SQVTM and CDR2 ANQGSEA. The CDR3 is made up of 13 amino acids. The CDR3, as DNA: TGCAGCGACCTTAGCGGGGACCAAGAGACCCAGTACTTC. It encodes CSDLSGDQETQYF.